This T cell receptor beta chain was documented in a study of cytomegalovirus exposure and HLA in healthy donors. Findings of the study overall: A later examination showed that TCR association rates differed by HLA locus, with DRB1 most and HLA-C fewest. Within an earlier analysis, most TCR beta V segments proved productive either about 90% or about 30% of the time. A later analysis showed that HLA-associated TCR beta chains had undergone more clonal expansion than equally common others. There were under 200 TCR beta chains listed as cytomegalovirus-associated.

Both 60 Vbeta primers and 13 Jbeta primers went into the PCR. TCRdb keeps only in-frame clones here, not all; method: immunoSEQ multiplex PCR. The profile shows about 170,000 clones, roughly 85% of them singletons. This clone was recorded once. Its antigen is currently unknown. The receptor was isolated from a boy aged 2 to 10 in good health and CMV-seronegative. The material sequenced was PBMCs.

CDR3 region: CAWSKGGMNTEAFF. CDR3 coding DNA: TGTGCCTGGAGTAAGGGAGGGATGAACACTGAAGCTTTCTTT. The chain has TRBV30 and TRBJ1-1, with D unresolved. Germline V lookup: CDR1 GTSNPN, CDR2 SVGIG (reference sequence). V lost 2 bases and J 0 bases, leaving 10 bases between the germline ends. This CDR3 spans 14 amino acids.